This entry features one T cell receptor (beta chain) sequence. Looked up from germline, CDR1 is SGHNT and CDR2 is YYREEE (reference sequence). The CDR3 totals 12 residues. Trimming removed 4 bases at V and 4 bases at J, with 8 bases between. This sample is drawn from a study of T cell changes during pregnancy in multiple sclerosis. Measured with immunoSEQ multiplex PCR; TCRdb has only the in-frame clones, and not every one. The sample yields about 33,000 clones, 91% seen once. The material sequenced was CD4+ T cells from peripheral blood mononuclear cells, taken in the third trimester of pregnancy. The chain links TRBV5-4 to TRBJ1-2, with D possibly TRBD1 on 5 matching bases. The receptor comes from a female donor in good health, enrolled as a control in a pregnancy study. CDR3 sequence (DNA): TGTGCCAGCAGCACCGACAGCTATGGCTACACCTTC. Protein product: CASSTDSYGYTF.